The 5 T cell receptor beta chains below come from one sample, sequenced in a study of blood T cell repertoires in COVID-19. The repertoire was sequenced with immunoSEQ multiplex PCR; TCRdb's copy has only in-frame clones and lacks some. Of around 100,000 clones listed, approximately 81% are singletons. Source material: peripheral blood. These TCRs come from a man between 40 and 49 years old with acute or convalescent COVID-19.

The sample holds one count of this clone. This chain links TRBV6-5 with TRBJ1-5; D is ambiguous. The CDR3 contains 15 residues. Germline CDR1 reads MNHEY; CDR2 reads SVGAGI. Trimming pared 8 bases from V and 2 bases from J, leaving 16 bases between. CDR3 region: CASFGPRRGNQPQHF. In nucleotides, the CDR3 is TGTGCCAGCTTCGGACCTCGGAGGGGCAATCAGCCCCAGCATTTT.

This chain connects TRBV19 to TRBJ2-3; 8 positions agree with TRBD2. CDR3 length equals 15 residues. Per the germline V gene, CDR1 is LNHDA and CDR2 is SQIVND (reference sequence). After removal of 4 bases from V and 4 bases from J, the junction contained 7 bases not matched to a gene. The CDR3 reads CASSRSGGRADTQYF. The CDR3 DNA reads TGTGCCAGTAGTAGATCGGGGGGGCGGGCAGATACGCAGTATTTT.

V gene TRBV3-1 (or the pseudogene TRBV3-2) combines with J gene TRBJ2-1; weak D call: TRBD2 (5 bases). The ends were cut back, 3 bases at V and 12 bases at J, with 9 bases in the middle. The CDR3 has 11 residues. Germline assignment: CDR1 LGHDT and CDR2 YNNKEL (reference sequence). The CDR3 nucleotides are TGTGCCAGCAGCCACGCCCGGGGGCAGTTCTTC. Its translation: CASSHARGQFF.

This clone was recorded at least ten times. The CDR3 DNA follows: TGTGCCAGCAGTCCATGGGGGAGACAGGGGGGTTCTGGAAACACCATATATTTT. Its translation: CASSPWGRQGGSGNTIYF. This chain joins TRBV28 and TRBJ1-3; TRBD1 matches 9 bases. The CDR3 has 18 amino acids. J lost 1 base, V lost 5 bases, and 12 bases had no gene match. CDR1 is MDHEN and CDR2 is SYDVKM in the germline V gene.

The J gene is TRBJ2-5, the V gene TRBV2; D ambiguous. The length of the CDR3 is 11 residues. Germline CDR1 and CDR2: SNHLY and FYNNEI. V lost 6 bases and J 1 base, leaving 3 bases between the germline ends. For the CDR3, the DNA is TGTGCCAGCAGCTTCCAAGAGACCCAGTACTTC. It encodes CASSFQETQYF.